This entry is about one TCR beta chain. The data derive from a study of response to subunit inactivated influenza vaccine. Via MiXCR, TCRdb re-called the RT-PCR reads, giving one row per CDR3 protein. This sample yields hundreds of thousands of distinct CDR3 sequences, of which about 11% are seen a single time; about 11% belongs to the top ten. Trimming pared 1 base from V and 5 bases from J, leaving 15 bases between. This CDR3 contains 16 residues. Looked up from germline, CDR1 is MDHEN and CDR2 is SYDVKM. Separately, the same data were catalogued under a study of T cells expressing NK-cell markers. That work states: Libraries used 5'RACE template switching adding universal primer site and UMIs.

The sequences come from PBMCs from blood, collected on the day of vaccination. The chain links TRBV28 to TRBJ2-1; D is possibly TRBD1 (6 bases). This clonotype was sampled from a man in his fifties who received an inactivated influenza vaccine. CDR3 in amino acids: CASSLLGLRQDNEQFF. The CDR3 DNA follows: TGTGCCAGCAGTTTATTAGGGCTCAGACAGGACAATGAGCAGTTCTTC.